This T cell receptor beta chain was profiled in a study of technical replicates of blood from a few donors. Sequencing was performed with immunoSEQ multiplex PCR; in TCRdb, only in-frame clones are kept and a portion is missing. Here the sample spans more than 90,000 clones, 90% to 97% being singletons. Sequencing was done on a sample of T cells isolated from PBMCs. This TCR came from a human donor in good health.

Here the CDR3 DNA reads TGTGCCAGCAGCCGTACTAGCGGGAGGTCCTACGAGCAGTACTTC. Its protein is CASSRTSGRSYEQYF. The genes are TRBV7-9 and TRBJ2-7; 12 positions match TRBD2. Looked up from germline, CDR1 is SEHNR and CDR2 is FQNEAQ (reference sequence). After removal of 5 bases from V and 1 base from J, the junction contained 3 bases not matched to a gene. The CDR3 has 15 residues.